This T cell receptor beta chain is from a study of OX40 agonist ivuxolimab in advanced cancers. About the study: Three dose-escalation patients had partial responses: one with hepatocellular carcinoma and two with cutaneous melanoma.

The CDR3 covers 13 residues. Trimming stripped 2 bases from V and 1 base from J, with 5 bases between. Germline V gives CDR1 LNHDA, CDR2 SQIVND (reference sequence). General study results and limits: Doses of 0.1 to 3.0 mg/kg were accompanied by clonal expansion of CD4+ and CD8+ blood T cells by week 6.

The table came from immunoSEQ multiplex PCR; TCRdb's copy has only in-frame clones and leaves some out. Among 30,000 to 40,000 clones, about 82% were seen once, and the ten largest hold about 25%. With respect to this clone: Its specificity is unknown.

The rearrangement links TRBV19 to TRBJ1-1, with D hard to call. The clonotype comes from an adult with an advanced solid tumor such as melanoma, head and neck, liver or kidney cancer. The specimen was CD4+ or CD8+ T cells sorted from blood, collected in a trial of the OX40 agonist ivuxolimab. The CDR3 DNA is TGTGCCAGTAGTATACACTCGAACACTGAAGCTTTCTTT. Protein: CASSIHSNTEAFF.